This TCR beta chain was sequenced during a study of post-analysis software for immune sequencing data. Study in general: Progressive-relapsing, secondary progressive and relapsing-remitting multiple sclerosis were among the disease courses included. Findings and limits, study-wide: Compared against controls, patients with multiple sclerosis displayed significantly lower normalized Chao1 diversity. Patients had higher frequencies than controls of five TRBV segments, including TRBV5-6, TRBV5-1 and TRBV20-1. By F measure, samples from a shared preparation batch strongly co-clustered.

Points on this clonotype: What it binds is not known.

Researchers reported that TCR beta cDNA libraries carried unique molecular identifiers. Input of about 0.85 to 10 million T cells yielded around 500,000 cDNA molecules. MiXCR was run by TCRdb on the PCR reads, yielding one entry per CDR3 protein. The repertoire includes hundreds of thousands of distinct CDR3 sequences, under 55% of them detected once, and about 12% sits in the top ten. V gave up 6 bases and J gave up 0 bases, with 12 bases separating them. The germline CDR1 and CDR2 sequences are MNHEY and SVGEGT. This CDR3 region has 14 residues. The clonotype originates from a girl aged 5-17 years with multiple sclerosis. The source material was blood. The genes are TRBV6-2 or TRBV6-3 and TRBJ2-7; perhaps TRBD1 as D (6 bases). The CDR3 loop reads CASSRRDTSYEQYF. CDR3 DNA sequence: TGTGCCAGCAGCCGCCGGGACACCTCCTACGAGCAGTACTTC.